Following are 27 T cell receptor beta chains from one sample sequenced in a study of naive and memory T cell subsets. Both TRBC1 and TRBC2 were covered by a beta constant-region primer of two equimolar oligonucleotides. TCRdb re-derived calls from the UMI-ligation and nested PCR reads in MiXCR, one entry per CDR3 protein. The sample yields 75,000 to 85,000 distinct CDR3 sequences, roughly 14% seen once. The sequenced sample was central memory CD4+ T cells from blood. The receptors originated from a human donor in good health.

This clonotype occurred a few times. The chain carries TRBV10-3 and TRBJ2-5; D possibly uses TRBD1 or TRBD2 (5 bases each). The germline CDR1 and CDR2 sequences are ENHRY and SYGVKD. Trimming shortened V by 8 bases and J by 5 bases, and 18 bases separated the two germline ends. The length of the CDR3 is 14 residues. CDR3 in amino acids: CAISPGQTLETQYF. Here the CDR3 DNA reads TGTGCCATCTCACCGGGGCAGACACTGGAGACCCAGTACTTC.

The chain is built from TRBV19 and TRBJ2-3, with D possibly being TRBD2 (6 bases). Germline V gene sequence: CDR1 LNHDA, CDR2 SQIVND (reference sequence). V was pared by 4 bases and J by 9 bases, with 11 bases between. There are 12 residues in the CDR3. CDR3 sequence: CASSTRTTTQYF. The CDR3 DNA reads TGTGCCAGTAGTACCCGGACTACGACGCAGTATTTT.

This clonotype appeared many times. The CDR3 region is CSAPGYGLYNEQFF. The CDR3 DNA sequence: TGCAGTGCCCCGGGGTACGGGTTATACAATGAGCAGTTCTTC. This chain uses TRBV20-1 with TRBJ2-1; a weak D match, TRBD2 (5 bases). Between the trimmed V and J ends, which lost 6 bases and 4 bases, there was a span of 16 bases. The CDR3 has 14 amino acids. CDR1 and CDR2 from the germline V gene are DFQATT and SNEGSKA (reference sequence).

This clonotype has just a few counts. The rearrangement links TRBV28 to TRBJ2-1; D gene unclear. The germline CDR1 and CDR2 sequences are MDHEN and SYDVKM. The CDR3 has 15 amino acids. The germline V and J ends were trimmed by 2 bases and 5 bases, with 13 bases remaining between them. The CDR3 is CASSLPKTGHNEQFF. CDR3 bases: TGTGCCAGCAGTTTACCCAAGACTGGCCACAATGAGCAGTTCTTC.

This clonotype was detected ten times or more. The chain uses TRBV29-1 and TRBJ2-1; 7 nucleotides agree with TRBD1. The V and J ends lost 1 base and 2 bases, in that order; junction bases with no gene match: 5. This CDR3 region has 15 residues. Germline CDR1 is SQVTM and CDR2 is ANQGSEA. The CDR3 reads CSVEGFGQAYNEQFF. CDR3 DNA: TGCAGCGTTGAAGGGTTCGGACAGGCCTACAATGAGCAGTTCTTC.

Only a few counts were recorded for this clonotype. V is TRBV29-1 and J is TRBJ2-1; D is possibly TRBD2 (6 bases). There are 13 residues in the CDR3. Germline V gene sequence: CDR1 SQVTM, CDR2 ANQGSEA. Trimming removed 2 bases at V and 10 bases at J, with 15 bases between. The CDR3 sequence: CSVENRDWAEQFF. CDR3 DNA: TGCAGCGTTGAAAACCGGGACTGGGCCGAGCAGTTCTTC.

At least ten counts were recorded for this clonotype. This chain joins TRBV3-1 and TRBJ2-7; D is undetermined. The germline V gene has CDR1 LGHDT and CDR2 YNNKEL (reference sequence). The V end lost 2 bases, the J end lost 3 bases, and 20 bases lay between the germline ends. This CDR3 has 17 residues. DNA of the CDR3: TGTGCCAGCAGCCAATTCTTTACTCGGCTAACCGACTACGAGCAGTACTTC. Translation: CASSQFFTRLTDYEQYF.

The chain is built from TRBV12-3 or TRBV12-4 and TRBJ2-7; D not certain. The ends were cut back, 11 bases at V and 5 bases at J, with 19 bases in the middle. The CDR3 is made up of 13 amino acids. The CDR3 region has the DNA TGTGCCTGCGCGCGTGGTGGGGTTAACGAGCAGTACTTC. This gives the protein CACARGGVNEQYF.

This CDR3 is CASSLMGGPGNTIYF. Here the CDR3 DNA reads TGCGCCAGCAGCTTGATGGGGGGGCCTGGAAACACCATATATTTT. This rearrangement joins TRBV5-1 to TRBJ1-3, with D maybe TRBD1 (6 bases). Trimming took off 1 base at V and 2 bases at J, with 10 bases between the two ends. This CDR3 region has 15 residues. Germline assignment: CDR1 SGHRS and CDR2 YFSETQ.

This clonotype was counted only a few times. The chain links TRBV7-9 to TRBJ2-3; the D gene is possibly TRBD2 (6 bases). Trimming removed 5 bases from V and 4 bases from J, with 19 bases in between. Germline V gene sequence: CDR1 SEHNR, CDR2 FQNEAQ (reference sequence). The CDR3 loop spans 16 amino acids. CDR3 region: CASSPGTSRWSDTQYF. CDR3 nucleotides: TGTGCCAGCAGCCCCGGTACTAGCCGATGGTCAGATACGCAGTATTTT.

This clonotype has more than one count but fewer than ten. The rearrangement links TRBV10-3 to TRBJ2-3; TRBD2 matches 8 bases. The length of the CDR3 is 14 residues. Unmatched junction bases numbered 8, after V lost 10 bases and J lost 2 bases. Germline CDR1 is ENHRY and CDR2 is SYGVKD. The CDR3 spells CATREGGITDTQYF. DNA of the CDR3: TGTGCCACCCGGGAGGGGGGCATCACAGATACGCAGTATTTT.

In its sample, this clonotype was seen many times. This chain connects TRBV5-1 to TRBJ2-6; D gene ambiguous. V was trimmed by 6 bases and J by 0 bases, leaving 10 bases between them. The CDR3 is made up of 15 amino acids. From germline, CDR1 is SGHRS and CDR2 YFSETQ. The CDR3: CASMEFGSGANVLTF. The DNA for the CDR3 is TGCGCCAGCATGGAATTCGGCTCTGGGGCCAACGTCCTGACTTTC.

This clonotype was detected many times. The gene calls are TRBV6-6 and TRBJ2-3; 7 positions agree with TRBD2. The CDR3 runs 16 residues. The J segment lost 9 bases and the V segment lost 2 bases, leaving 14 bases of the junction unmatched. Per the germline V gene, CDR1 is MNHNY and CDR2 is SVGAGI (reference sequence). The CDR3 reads CASSYAGLDWLQTQYF. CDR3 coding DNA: TGTGCCAGCAGTTACGCCGGACTAGATTGGTTACAAACGCAGTATTTT.

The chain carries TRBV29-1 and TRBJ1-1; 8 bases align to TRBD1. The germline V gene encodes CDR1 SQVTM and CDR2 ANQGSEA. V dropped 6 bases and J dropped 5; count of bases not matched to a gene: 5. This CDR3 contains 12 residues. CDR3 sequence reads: CSVTGGRTEAFF. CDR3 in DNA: TGCAGCGTAACAGGGGGACGGACTGAAGCTTTCTTT.

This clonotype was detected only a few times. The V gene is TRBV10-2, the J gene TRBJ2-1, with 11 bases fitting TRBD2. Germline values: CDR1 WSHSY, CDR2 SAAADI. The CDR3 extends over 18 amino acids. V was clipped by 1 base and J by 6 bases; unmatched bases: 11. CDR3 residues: CASSEWAPTSGRINEQFF. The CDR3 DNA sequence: TGCGCCAGCAGTGAGTGGGCCCCTACTAGCGGGAGAATCAATGAGCAGTTCTTC.

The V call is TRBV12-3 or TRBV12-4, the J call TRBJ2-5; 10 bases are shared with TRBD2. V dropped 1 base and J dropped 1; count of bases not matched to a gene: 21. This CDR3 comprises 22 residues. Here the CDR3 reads CASSLGRSRWSGRALVQETQYF. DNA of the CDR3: TGTGCCAGCAGTTTAGGCAGGAGTAGATGGAGCGGGAGGGCCCTCGTCCAAGAGACCCAGTACTTC.

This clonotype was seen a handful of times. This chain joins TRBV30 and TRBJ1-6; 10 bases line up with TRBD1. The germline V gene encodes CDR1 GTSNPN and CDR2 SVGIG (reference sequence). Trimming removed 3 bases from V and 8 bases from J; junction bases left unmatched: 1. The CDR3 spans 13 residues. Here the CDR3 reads CAWRGTGDSPLHF. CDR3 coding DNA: TGTGCCTGGAGGGGGACAGGGGATTCACCCCTCCACTTT.

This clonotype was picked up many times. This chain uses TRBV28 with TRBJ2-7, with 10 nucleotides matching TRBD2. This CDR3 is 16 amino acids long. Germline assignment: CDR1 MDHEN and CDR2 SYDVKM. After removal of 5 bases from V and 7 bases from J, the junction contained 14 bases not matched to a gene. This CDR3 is CASSPQPSGRAREQYF. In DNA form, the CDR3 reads TGTGCCAGCAGTCCCCAGCCGAGCGGGAGGGCCAGAGAGCAGTACTTC.

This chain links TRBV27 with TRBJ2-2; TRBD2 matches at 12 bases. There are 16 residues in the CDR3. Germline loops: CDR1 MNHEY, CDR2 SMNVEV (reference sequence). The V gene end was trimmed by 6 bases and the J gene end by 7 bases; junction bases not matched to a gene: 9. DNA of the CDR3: TGTGCCAGCAGCTCCGCGACTAGCGGGAGTTTCGGGGAGCTGTTTTTT. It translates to CASSSATSGSFGELFF.

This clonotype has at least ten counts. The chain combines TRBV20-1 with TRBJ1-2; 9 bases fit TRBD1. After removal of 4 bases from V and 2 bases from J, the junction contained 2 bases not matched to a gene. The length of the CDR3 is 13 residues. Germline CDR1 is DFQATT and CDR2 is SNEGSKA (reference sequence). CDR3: CSATGTGNYGYTF. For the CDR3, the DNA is TGCAGTGCTACCGGGACAGGGAACTATGGCTACACCTTC.

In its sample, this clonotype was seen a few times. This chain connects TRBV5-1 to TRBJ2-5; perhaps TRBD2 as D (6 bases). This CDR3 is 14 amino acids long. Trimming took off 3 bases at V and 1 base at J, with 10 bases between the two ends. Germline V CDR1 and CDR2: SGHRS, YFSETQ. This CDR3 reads CASSWEDFQETQYF. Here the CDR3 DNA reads TGCGCCAGCAGCTGGGAGGACTTCCAAGAGACCCAGTACTTC.

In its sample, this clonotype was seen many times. The CDR3 DNA sequence: TGCAGCGTTGGGTCTAGCGGGAGGGGGGAGCTGTTTTTT. Translated: CSVGSSGRGELFF. The chain uses TRBV29-1 and TRBJ2-2; TRBD2 aligns across 11 bases. Trimming took 4 bases from V and 8 from J; bases not matched to a gene: 3. The length of the CDR3 is 13 residues. Germline assignment: CDR1 SQVTM and CDR2 ANQGSEA.

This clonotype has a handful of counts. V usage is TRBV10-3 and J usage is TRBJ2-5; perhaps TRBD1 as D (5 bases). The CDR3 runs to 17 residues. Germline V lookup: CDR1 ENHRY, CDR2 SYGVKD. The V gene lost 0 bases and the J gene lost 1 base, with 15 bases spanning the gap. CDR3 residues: CAISESGQGSPQETQYF. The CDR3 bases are TGTGCCATCAGTGAGTCAGGGCAGGGCAGCCCCCAAGAGACCCAGTACTTC.

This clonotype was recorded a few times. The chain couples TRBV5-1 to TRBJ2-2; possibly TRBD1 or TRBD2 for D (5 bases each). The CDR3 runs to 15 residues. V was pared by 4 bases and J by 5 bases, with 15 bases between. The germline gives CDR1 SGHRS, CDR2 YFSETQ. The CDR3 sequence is CASSGAWGSTGELFF. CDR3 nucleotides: TGCGCCAGCAGCGGTGCGTGGGGGTCGACCGGGGAGCTGTTTTTT.

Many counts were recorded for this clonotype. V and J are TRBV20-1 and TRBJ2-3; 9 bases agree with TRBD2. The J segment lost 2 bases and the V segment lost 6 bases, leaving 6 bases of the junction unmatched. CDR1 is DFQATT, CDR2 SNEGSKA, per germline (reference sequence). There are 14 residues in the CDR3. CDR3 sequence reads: CSAYTSGLTDTQYF. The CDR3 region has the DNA TGCAGTGCGTATACTAGCGGGCTCACAGATACGCAGTATTTT.

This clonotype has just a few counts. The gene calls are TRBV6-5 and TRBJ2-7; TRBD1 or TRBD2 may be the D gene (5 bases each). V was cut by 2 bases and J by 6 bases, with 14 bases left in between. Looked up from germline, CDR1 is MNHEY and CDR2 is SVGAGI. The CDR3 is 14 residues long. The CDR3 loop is CASSYGGGGVEQYF. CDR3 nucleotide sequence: TGTGCCAGCAGTTACGGGGGTGGAGGCGTCGAGCAGTACTTC.

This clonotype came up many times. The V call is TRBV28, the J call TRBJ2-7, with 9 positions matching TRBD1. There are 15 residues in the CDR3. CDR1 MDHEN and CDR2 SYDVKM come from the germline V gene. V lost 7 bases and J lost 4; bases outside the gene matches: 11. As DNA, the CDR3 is TGTGCCAGCACCAACCCCGGGACAGGGTCGTACGAGCAGTACTTC. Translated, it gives CASTNPGTGSYEQYF.